This paragraph reports one T cell receptor (beta chain). Its antigen is not known. The V and J ends lost 4 bases and 4 bases, in that order; junction bases with no gene match: 5. The CDR3 has 14 residues. Germline V gene sequence: CDR1 SGHNT, CDR2 YYREEE (reference sequence). Use of 60 Vbeta and 13 Jbeta primers characterized the PCR. TCRdb's table, derived via immunoSEQ multiplex PCR, lists solely in-frame clones and lacks some. There are roughly 120,000 clones in the sample; under 85% occur only once, and 4.2% lies in the top ten. The record originates from a study of cytomegalovirus exposure and HLA in healthy donors. Study results and limitations: An analysis done earlier found most TCR beta V segments productive about 87% or about 30% of the time.

The receptor's source is a woman between 45 and 60 years old in good health and CMV-seropositive. The genes are TRBV5-4 and TRBJ2-1; TRBD1 agrees at 7 bases. Sequenced: PBMCs. The CDR3 loop reads CASSEGQAYNEQFF. CDR3 nucleotide sequence: TGTGCCAGCAGCGAAGGACAGGCTTACAATGAGCAGTTCTTC.